The next 18 T cell receptor beta chains were all read from a single sample in a study of blood T cell repertoires in COVID-19. TCRdb's table, derived via immunoSEQ multiplex PCR, lists solely in-frame clones and lacks some. The sample consists of nearly 350,000 clones, around four fifths of them appearing once. Sequenced sample: peripheral blood. These TCRs come from a young man with active or convalescent COVID-19.

This rearrangement joins TRBV5-6 to TRBJ2-5, with D maybe TRBD2 (6 bases). Germline CDR1 and CDR2: SGHDT and YYEEEE. Trimming shortened V by 5 bases and J by 4 bases, and 15 bases separated the two germline ends. This CDR3 has 14 amino acids. In DNA form, the CDR3 reads TGTGCCAGCAGTCAGCAGGGAGGAGGAGAGACCCAGTACTTC. Its translation: CASSQQGGGETQYF.

This chain uses TRBV27 with TRBJ2-5, with no clear D. The V end lost 0 bases, the J end lost 2 bases, and 4 bases lay between the germline ends. Germline V gene lookup returns CDR1 MNHEY and CDR2 SMNVEV (reference sequence). This CDR3 region has 13 residues. DNA of the CDR3: TGTGCCAGCAGTTTATCCGGTCAAGAGACCCAGTACTTC. It is translated as CASSLSGQETQYF.

The J gene is TRBJ1-4, the V gene TRBV2; maybe TRBD1 (5 bases). Trimming left V 6 bases short and J 11 bases short, with 13 bases between. This CDR3 spans 12 amino acids. CDR1 and CDR2 (germline): SNHLY, FYNNEI. CDR3 in amino acids: CASRMDTEKLFF. The CDR3 DNA sequence: TGTGCCAGCAGGATGGACACGGAGAAACTGTTTTTT. The variable domain in full, with the rest retrieved from reference TRBV2 and TRBJ1-4, is EPEVTQTPSHQVTQMGQEVILRCVPISNHLYFYWYRQILGQKVEFLVSFYNNEISEKSEIFDDQFSVERPDGSNFTLKIRSTKLEDSAMYFCASRMDTEKLFFGSGTQLSVL.

This clone was detected once. CDR3 sequence: CASSEWTASYEQYF. CDR3 nucleotide sequence: TGTGCCAGTAGTGAATGGACAGCCTCCTACGAGCAGTACTTC. The chain joins TRBV19 to TRBJ2-7; possible D gene TRBD1, 6 bases. The CDR3 is 14 amino acids. From germline, CDR1 is LNHDA and CDR2 SQIVND (reference sequence). V dropped 5 bases and J dropped 0 bases, with 11 bases sitting between them.

The chain carries TRBV28 and TRBJ2-5; TRBD2 aligns across 10 bases. Trimming cost V 5 bases and J 5 bases; bases outside gene matches: 5. Germline loops: CDR1 MDHEN, CDR2 SYDVKM. The CDR3 is 14 amino acids. The CDR3 spells CASSLAGEGETQYF. The CDR3 region has the DNA TGTGCCAGCAGTCTAGCGGGAGAGGGGGAGACCCAGTACTTC.

The chain combines TRBV5-4 with TRBJ2-5, with 12 nucleotides matching TRBD2. The CDR3 runs 16 residues. Per the germline V gene, CDR1 is SGHNT and CDR2 is YYREEE (reference sequence). The trim removed 4 bases at V and 5 bases at J, leaving 9 bases unmatched. CDR3 region: CASSPLLAGGVETQYF. DNA for the CDR3: TGTGCCAGCAGCCCTCTACTAGCGGGAGGTGTGGAGACCCAGTACTTC. The entire variable domain, with the rest obtained from reference TRBV5-4 and TRBJ2-5, is as follows: ETGVTQSPTHLIKTRGQQVTLRCSSQSGHNTVSWYQQALGQGPQFIFQYYREEENGRGNFPPRFSGLQFPNYSSELNVNALELDDSALYLCASSPLLAGGVETQYFGPGTRLLVL.

The CDR3 region has the DNA TGTGCCAGCAGCTTATTAAGCGGGTACAATGAGCAGTTCTTC. This gives the protein CASSLLSGYNEQFF. The J gene is TRBJ2-1, the V gene TRBV7-3; TRBD2 might be the D (6 bases). Germline V CDR1 and CDR2: SGHTA, FQGTGA. V lost 2 bases, J lost 4 bases, and 9 bases lay in between. The CDR3 covers 14 residues.

This clone was seen more than once but under ten times. The V call is TRBV6-5, the J call TRBJ1-1; D is unclear. V lost 0 bases and J lost 3, with 5 bases in between. Germline values: CDR1 MNHEY, CDR2 SVGAGI. The CDR3 spans 13 residues. This chain's CDR3 is CASSYSSYTEAFF. CDR3 in DNA: TGTGCCAGCAGTTACTCGAGTTACACTGAAGCTTTCTTT.

This sequence joins TRBV18 and TRBJ1-1; D gene uncertain. The length of the CDR3 is 15 residues. V was clipped by 1 base and J by 0 bases, with 9 bases between them. Germline CDR1 is KGHSH and CDR2 is LQKENI. In DNA form, the CDR3 reads TGTGCCAGCTCACCACGGGAGACACTGAACACTGAAGCTTTCTTT. This sequence encodes CASSPRETLNTEAFF.

The rearrangement links TRBV2 to TRBJ2-5; D is unclear. The CDR3 is made up of 13 amino acids. The germline gives CDR1 SNHLY, CDR2 FYNNEI. V was clipped by 5 bases and J by 7 bases, with 14 bases between them. The CDR3 DNA reads TGTGCCAGCAGTCCAAGCGCGCTGGGGACCCAGTACTTC. Its translation is CASSPSALGTQYF.

The rearrangement joins TRBV13 to TRBJ1-2, with D unclear. The germline gives CDR1 PRHDT, CDR2 FYEKMQ (reference sequence). The CDR3 runs 14 residues. V lost 4 bases to trimming and J lost 6 bases, with 15 bases between them. The CDR3 sequence is CASSSGLWRDGYTF. CDR3 nucleotides: TGTGCCAGCAGCTCCGGACTTTGGAGGGATGGCTACACCTTC.

The chain couples TRBV4-2 to TRBJ1-2, with D possibly TRBD1 on 5 matching bases. V shed 4 bases and J shed 8 bases, with 20 bases lying between them. Germline assignment: CDR1 LGHNA and CDR2 YNFKEQ. The CDR3 is 15 amino acids. In DNA form, the CDR3 reads TGTGCCAGCAGCCGACGGGACTCAGGCAGTGGGGGCTACACCTTC. Encoded protein: CASSRRDSGSGGYTF.

The chain carries TRBV11-2 and TRBJ2-7; 7 bases line up with TRBD1. CDR3 length: 15 residues. Germline V lookup: CDR1 SGHAT, CDR2 FQNNGV. Losses at the gene ends were 5 bases for V and 4 bases for J; bases not matched to a gene: 11. This CDR3 is CASSHLGDRKYEQYF. CDR3 coding DNA: TGTGCCAGCAGCCATTTAGGGGACAGAAAGTACGAGCAGTACTTC.

The chain uses TRBV6-5 and TRBJ2-7, with TRBD1 matching over 7 bases. CDR1 MNHEY and CDR2 SVGAGI come from the germline V gene. V lost 7 bases to trimming and J lost 3 bases; unmatched junction nucleotides: 6. The CDR3 consists of 13 residues. CDR3 in amino acids: CASNWDRIYEQYF. DNA of the CDR3: TGTGCCAGCAACTGGGACAGAATCTACGAGCAGTACTTC.

The chain couples TRBV6-2 or TRBV6-3 to TRBJ2-1; D is unclear. Deletions cut 2 bases from V and 12 bases from J, with 8 bases between. Per germline, CDR1 MNHEY and CDR2 SVGEGT. The CDR3 totals 11 residues. The CDR3 nucleotides are TGTGCCAGCAGTTACCCCCTAGGGCAGTTCTTC. It codes for CASSYPLGQFF.

In the case of this clone: This CDR3 is also generated by other DNA sequences in the sample. The chain couples TRBV12-3 or TRBV12-4 to TRBJ1-2, with 9 bases aligning to TRBD1. The CDR3 extends over 13 amino acids. Trimming took 1 base from V and 6 from J; bases not matched to a gene: 0. CDR3 protein: CASSLGTGDGYTF. The DNA for the CDR3 is TGTGCCAGCAGTTTAGGGACAGGGGATGGCTACACCTTC.

This chain connects TRBV4-2 to TRBJ2-3; 9 nucleotides match TRBD2. CDR1 is LGHNA and CDR2 is YNFKEQ in the germline V gene. The V segment lost 1 base and the J segment 4 bases; nucleotides outside the gene matches: 12. This CDR3 spans 18 amino acids. The CDR3 here is CASSQVWGSGSVADTQYF. Here the CDR3 DNA reads TGTGCCAGCAGCCAAGTCTGGGGTAGCGGGAGTGTGGCAGATACGCAGTATTTT.

This sequence joins TRBV11-1 and TRBJ2-5, with D perhaps matching TRBD1 (5 bases). The V and J ends lost 1 base and 5 bases respectively, with 11 bases between them. The CDR3 totals 14 residues. Per germline, CDR1 SGHAT and CDR2 FQDESV (reference sequence). CDR3 coding DNA: TGTGCCAGCAGCTTAGATAGGGGCAGGGAGACCCAGTACTTC. It is translated as CASSLDRGRETQYF.